This is a list of T cell receptor beta chains from one sample in a study of blood T cell repertoires in COVID-19. Sequenced by immunoSEQ multiplex PCR; TCRdb stores in-frame clones only, minus some. This table has about 100,000 clones, roughly 90% appearing once. The material sequenced was peripheral blood. The source of these receptors is a man under 40 in a cohort sampled during active COVID-19. CDR3s include the opening cysteine and the closing phenylalanine or tryptophan. Clone size is shown for a subset of rows, as once, few, many or a class of expanded clone.

>TRBV5-1|NA|TRBJ2-3
CASSWDRQGRRDTQYF
>TRBV5-1|NA|TRBJ2-2
CASAGTGNTGELFF
>TRBV4-3|NA|TRBJ1-4
CASSQDRRQGKKLFF
>TRBV5-4|NA|TRBJ2-3
CASSLDSGRVTDTQYF
>TRBV24-1|NA|TRBJ2-5
CATSVSRGQETQYF
>TRBV7-2|NA|TRBJ1-2
CASSSTGTSNYGYTF
>TRBV29-1|NA|TRBJ1-1
CSVEGTENTEAFF
>TRBV19|NA|TRBJ2-5
CASSIDRSETQYF
>TRBV29-1|once|TRBJ2-3
CSVVGGLTDTQYF
>TRBV19|NA|TRBJ1-5
CASSPEGEGFQPQHF
>TRBV6-1|NA|TRBJ1-5
CASSDLFVSNQPQHF
>TRBV9|NA|TRBJ2-1
CASSLLAVSYNEQFF
>TRBV3-1/TRBV3-2|NA|TRBJ1-1
CASSQDRVNTEAFF
>TRBV29-1|NA|TRBJ1-2
CSVDGYGAGDFYGYTF
>TRBV7-9|NA|TRBJ1-2
CASRPRDRENYGYTF
>TRBV9|NA|TRBJ1-3
CASSTTERGQGRSSGNTIYF
>TRBV2|once|TRBJ1-1
CASTKEDRGTEAFF
>TRBV27|NA|TRBJ2-1
CASSLGQGIINEQFF
>TRBV19|NA|TRBJ2-2
CASSAGRPTGELFF
>TRBV11-2|NA|TRBJ1-2
CASSLVSGKDGYTF
>TRBV9|NA|TRBJ2-5
CASSVGGDSQETQYF
>TRBV28|NA|TRBJ2-2
CASGSGGAGTGELFF
>TRBV11-1|NA|TRBJ1-1
CASSGRRGLNTEAFF
>TRBV28|NA|NA
CASSGAGSGGEETQYF
>TRBV5-1|NA|TRBJ2-3
CASSSSDRGEDTQYF
>TRBV7-8|NA|TRBJ1-2
CASSLSGGTGAGYTF
>TRBV5-6|NA|TRBJ2-7
CASSRPDLEGLYEQYF
>TRBV3-1/TRBV3-2|NA|TRBJ2-5
CASSHSSSGANGRYF
>TRBV6-5|few|TRBJ1-4
CASSYVQNEKLFF
>TRBV27|NA|TRBJ2-7
CASSLSLYKGYEQYF
>TRBV5-6|NA|TRBJ1-2
CASSFTGYNYGYTF
>TRBV18|NA|TRBJ2-5
CASSLRQGQGETQYF
>TRBV5-1|few|TRBJ1-5
CASSTTGDHSQPQHF
>TRBV7-9|few|TRBJ1-3
CASSHRTASGNTIYF
>TRBV5-4|NA|TRBJ2-3
CASSRERGETDTQYF
>TRBV9|NA|TRBJ2-1
CASSVITGGYNEQFF
>TRBV6-1|NA|TRBJ2-7
CASSVINFSGQRYEQYF
>TRBV5-6|NA|TRBJ2-5
CASSFSGSGETQYF
>TRBV6-1|NA|TRBJ2-1
CASSEMKRGNNEQFF
>TRBV7-2|NA|TRBJ2-1
CASSSDRRSYNEQFF
>TRBV5-6|once|TRBJ2-1
CASAGVRGSNEQFF
>TRBV9|NA|TRBJ1-3
CASSPDTSSSGNTIYF
>TRBV5-1|NA|TRBJ2-5
CASSLSSGGAETQYF
>TRBV12-5|NA|TRBJ2-1
CASGLVLGQGVHEQFF
>TRBV4-3|once|TRBJ1-4
CASSQDSGVLANEKLFF